The 19 T cell receptor beta chains given below trace back to one sample, sequenced in a study of neoadjuvant anti-PD-1 for oral cavity cancer. Profiled with immunoSEQ multiplex PCR; TCRdb holds only in-frame clones, not every one. The sample has thousands of clones, 50% to 65% seen once. The time point denotes: after neoadjuvant nivolumab, at surgical resection. The sample in question was tumor tissue, obtained after nivolumab (anti-PD-1) treatment. The receptor source for this set is a person aged 40 to 85 with oral cavity squamous cell carcinoma.

This chain connects TRBV6-5 to TRBJ2-4, with no clear D. Germline V gene lookup returns CDR1 MNHEY and CDR2 SVGAGI. The V and J ends lost 8 bases and 6 bases respectively, with 5 bases between them. This CDR3 has 10 residues. In nucleotides, the CDR3 is TGTGCCAGCCGGGTAAACATTCAGTACTTC. The encoded protein is CASRVNIQYF.

V usage is TRBV5-6 and J usage is TRBJ1-1; 10 nucleotides agree with TRBD1. This CDR3 has 14 residues. J gave up 1 base and V 4 bases, and 1 base lay outside the gene matches. The germline CDR1 and CDR2 sequences are SGHDT and YYEEEE. Written as DNA, the CDR3 is TGTGCCAGCAGCCGGGACAGGGGGAACACTGAAGCTTTCTTT. Its protein is CASSRDRGNTEAFF.

The chain has TRBV4-1 and TRBJ1-2; D not certain. There are 14 residues in the CDR3. Germline V gives CDR1 MGHRA, CDR2 YSYEKL. Trimming took off 1 base at V and 4 bases at J, with 10 bases between the two ends. The CDR3 bases are TGCGCCAGCAGCCAAGGGGAGCTCTCCTATGGCTACACCTTC. Its protein is CASSQGELSYGYTF.

This clone was detected a few times. The J gene is TRBJ1-1, the V gene TRBV5-6; D gene uncertain. The germline V gene has CDR1 SGHDT and CDR2 YYEEEE. The CDR3 loop spans 14 amino acids. The V end lost 3 bases, the J end lost 0 bases, and 9 bases lay between the germline ends. CDR3 loop: CASSWRNLNTEAFF. The CDR3 DNA reads as TGTGCCAGCAGCTGGAGAAATTTGAACACTGAAGCTTTCTTT.

This chain uses TRBV19 with TRBJ2-2; TRBD2 matches 10 bases. The CDR3 spans 15 residues. Germline assignment: CDR1 LNHDA and CDR2 SQIVND (reference sequence). Losses at the gene ends were 3 bases for V and 6 bases for J; bases not matched to a gene: 4. In nucleotides, the CDR3 is TGTGCCAGTAGTATCCTAGCGGGAGTCTCCGGGGAGCTGTTTTTT. This sequence encodes CASSILAGVSGELFF.

The genes are TRBV29-1 and TRBJ1-1; the D is unclear. The germline V gene has CDR1 SQVTM and CDR2 ANQGSEA. The CDR3 totals 12 residues. V lost 7 bases to trimming and J lost 5 bases, with 14 bases between them. As DNA, the CDR3 is TGCAGCGCCCGAGGAGCCGAAACTGAAGCTTTCTTT. Protein product: CSARGAETEAFF.

A few counts support this clone. CDR3 region: CASSLGAGRGNQPQHF. Written as DNA, the CDR3 is TGCGCCAGCAGCTTGGGTGCAGGGAGGGGCAATCAGCCCCAGCATTTT. This rearrangement joins TRBV5-1 to TRBJ1-5, with a weak D call TRBD1 (5 bases). This CDR3 is 16 amino acids long. With 0 bases removed from V and 2 bases from J, the gap between germline ends came to 12 bases. The germline V gene has CDR1 SGHRS and CDR2 YFSETQ.

This clone was found a few times. The chain links TRBV6-5 to TRBJ1-5; TRBD1 aligns across 8 bases. The CDR3 has 15 amino acids. V was clipped by 6 bases and J by 5 bases; unmatched bases: 9. Germline lookup yields CDR1 MNHEY and CDR2 SVGAGI. The CDR3 nucleotides read TGTGCCAGCAGAACCACCGCGACAGGGGATCAGCCCCAGCATTTT. This encodes CASRTTATGDQPQHF.

Judged by abundance, this clone is large. The chain has TRBV6-5 and TRBJ2-7, with D tentatively TRBD1 or TRBD2 (5 bases each). With 6 bases removed from V and 4 bases from J, the gap between germline ends came to 13 bases. Germline CDR1 reads MNHEY; CDR2 reads SVGAGI. The CDR3 has 13 amino acids. Here the CDR3 reads CASSPPGRYEQYF. The CDR3 nucleotides read TGTGCCAGCAGCCCTCCGGGACGATACGAGCAGTACTTC.

This rearrangement joins TRBV11-2 to TRBJ1-1; possibly TRBD1 for D (6 bases). Trimming stripped 1 base from V and 7 bases from J, with 13 bases between. Germline V lookup: CDR1 SGHAT, CDR2 FQNNGV. The CDR3 runs 14 residues. The CDR3 sequence is CASSLVPGVGEAFF. The DNA for the CDR3 is TGTGCCAGCAGCTTAGTCCCAGGGGTGGGTGAAGCTTTCTTT.

The genes are TRBV9 and TRBJ2-6; perhaps TRBD2 as D (5 bases). This CDR3 contains 17 residues. V shed 1 base and J shed 1 base, with 12 bases lying between them. CDR1 SGDLS and CDR2 YYNGEE come from the germline V gene. In nucleotides, the CDR3 is TGTGCCAGCAGCGTATTACCAGGCGGGTCTGGGGCCAACGTCCTGACTTTC. It is translated as CASSVLPGGSGANVLTF. Combining the CDR3 with reference TRBV9 and TRBJ2-6 gives the whole variable domain DSGVTQTPKHLITATGQRVTLRCSPRSGDLSVYWYQQSLDQGLQFLIQYYNGEERAKGNILERFSAQQFPDLHSELNLSSLELGDSALYFCASSVLPGGSGANVLTFGAGSRLTVL.

The chain's CDR3 is CASSNERGAYNEQFF. The CDR3 DNA reads TGTGCCAGCAGCAATGAGAGGGGGGCCTACAATGAGCAGTTCTTC. This chain uses TRBV21-1 with TRBJ2-1. TRBV21-1 is annotated as a pseudogene. This CDR3 spans 15 amino acids.

This clone appeared a few times. The chain is built from TRBV7-9 and TRBJ2-1, with 13 bases identical to TRBD2. Trimming took 6 bases from V and 12 from J; bases not matched to a gene: 11. Germline CDR1 and CDR2: SEHNR and FQNEAQ (reference sequence). The CDR3 length is 15 residues. CDR3 coding DNA: TGTGCCAGCAGATCACTAGCGGGAGGGCCTCGGGGGCAGTTCTTC. Protein product: CASRSLAGGPRGQFF.

The CDR3 coding sequence is TGTGCCAGCGGCCTAGCGCCCCAGCATTTT. This encodes CASGLAPQHF. The chain combines TRBV6-5 with TRBJ1-5; D unresolved. V gave up 8 bases and J gave up 9 bases, with 8 bases separating them. The V gene's germline CDR1 is MNHEY and CDR2 SVGAGI. The CDR3 extends over 10 amino acids.

The chain is built from TRBV19 and TRBJ1-1; D is unresolved. The V end lost 7 bases, the J end lost 1 base, and 4 bases lay between the germline ends. Looked up from germline, CDR1 is LNHDA and CDR2 is SQIVND (reference sequence). The CDR3 covers 11 residues. The CDR3 bases are TGTGCCAGTAAGGAGAACACTGAAGCTTTCTTT. Amino acids: CASKENTEAFF.

The genes are TRBV19 and TRBJ1-6; TRBD1 matches at 8 bases. The germline CDR1 and CDR2 sequences are LNHDA and SQIVND (reference sequence). This CDR3 has 17 residues. V trimming: 5 bases; J trimming: 7 bases; junction bases outside the gene matches: 13. The CDR3 spells CASSVYSRQGKNSPLHF. The CDR3 DNA follows: TGTGCCAGTAGTGTCTACTCAAGACAGGGGAAGAATTCACCCCTCCACTTT.

The chain joins TRBV19 to TRBJ2-7, with D hard to call. The CDR3 consists of 14 residues. From germline, CDR1 is LNHDA and CDR2 SQIVND (reference sequence). The V gene lost 0 bases and the J gene lost 6 bases, with 12 bases spanning the gap. Here the CDR3 DNA reads TGTGCCAGTAGTATAGAAATAGGAATCTCCGAGCAGTACTTC. It specifies CASSIEIGISEQYF. The whole variable domain, filled in from reference TRBV19 and TRBJ2-7, reads DGGITQSPKYLFRKEGQNVTLSCEQNLNHDAMYWYRQDPGQGLRLIYYSQIVNDFQKGDIAEGYSVSREKKESFPLTVTSAQKNPTAFYLCASSIEIGISEQYFGPGTRLTVT.

This clone was seen once. CDR3 loop: CASSDLGSWDTEAFF. The CDR3 DNA is TGTGCCAGCAGTGACCTGGGTTCTTGGGACACTGAAGCTTTCTTT. V usage is TRBV28 and J usage is TRBJ1-1; unclear D gene. CDR3 length equals 15 residues. V was shortened by 5 bases and J by 3 bases, with 16 bases between the two germline ends. Germline V lookup: CDR1 MDHEN, CDR2 SYDVKM. The complete variable domain, with remaining parts taken from reference TRBV28 and TRBJ1-1, reads DVKVTQSSRYLVKRTGEKVFLECVQDMDHENMFWYRQDPGLGLRLIYFSYDVKMKEKGDIPEGYSVSREKKERFSLILESASTNQTSMYLCASSDLGSWDTEAFFGQGTRLTVV.

This clone was seen a few times. The chain has TRBV19 and TRBJ1-1; D not resolved. Germline CDR1 LNHDA, CDR2 SQIVND (reference sequence). Trimming shortened V by 1 base and J by 0 bases, and 9 bases separated the two germline ends. This CDR3 is 15 amino acids long. The DNA of the CDR3 is TGTGCCAGTAGTATAGCCAGACCCATGAACACTGAAGCTTTCTTT. Translating it yields CASSIARPMNTEAFF.